This TCR beta chain was observed in a study of T cells after yellow fever vaccination. TCRdb processed the 5' RACE reads anew with MiXCR; each CDR3 protein has one entry. Of fewer than 350,000 distinct CDR3 sequences in the sample, less than 4.5% were seen once. The ends were cut back, 2 bases at V and 7 bases at J, with 8 bases in the middle. This CDR3 has 13 residues. Germline V gene lookup returns CDR1 MDHEN and CDR2 SYDVKM. Whole-study results and caveats: Most primary-vaccination clones recurred post-booster (roughly 96% CD4, more than 85% CD8).

This clonotype was found many times. Its target is unknown. The material sequenced was PBMCs, taken on the day of the yellow fever booster vaccination. The V and J genes are TRBV28 and TRBJ2-2; possibly TRBD2 for D (6 bases). The origin of this receptor is a man younger than 35 who received the YFV17D yellow fever vaccine. CDR3: CASSLREVGELFF. As DNA, the CDR3 is TGTGCCAGCAGTTTAAGGGAGGTCGGGGAGCTGTTTTTT. The full variable domain, rest sourced from reference TRBV28 and TRBJ2-2, is DVKVTQSSRYLVKRTGEKVFLECVQDMDHENMFWYRQDPGLGLRLIYFSYDVKMKEKGDIPEGYSVSREKKERFSLILESASTNQTSMYLCASSLREVGELFFGEGSRLTVL.